These 30 T cell receptor beta chains originate from one sample sequenced in a study of radiation and T cells in renal cell carcinoma. Using immunoSEQ multiplex PCR, the repertoire was profiled, and TCRdb retains in-frame clones only, with some absent. The table has about 77,000 clones, 70% to 90% seen once. Time point denoted: blood 4 weeks post-SBRT, at nephrectomy. Described treatment: 15 Gy SBRT to primary tumor, nephrectomy 4 weeks later. The sample in question was blood, obtained from a patient whose treatment included radiotherapy and nephrectomy. These receptors originate from a woman aged 55-70 years with renal cell carcinoma.

This clone showed up just a few times. This chain connects TRBV5-1 to TRBJ1-5; possibly TRBD1 for D (5 bases). The CDR3 is made up of 16 amino acids. Germline V gene sequence: CDR1 SGHRS, CDR2 YFSETQ. Trimming stripped 0 bases from V and 2 bases from J, with 12 bases between. This CDR3 is CASSLGQGLGNQPQHF. CDR3 DNA: TGCGCCAGCAGCTTGGGGCAGGGTCTTGGCAATCAGCCCCAGCATTTT.

This chain joins TRBV9 and TRBJ2-3, with D tentatively TRBD2 (6 bases). CDR1 and CDR2 from the germline V gene are SGDLS and YYNGEE. CDR3 length: 14 amino acids. Trimming pared 3 bases from V and 4 bases from J, leaving 12 bases between. The CDR3 protein is CASSADGRADTQYF. CDR3 in DNA: TGTGCCAGCAGCGCCGACGGGAGAGCAGATACGCAGTATTTT.

J is TRBJ1-5 and V is TRBV19; D is possibly TRBD1 (5 bases). V lost 4 bases to trimming and J lost 1 base, with 11 bases between them. CDR3 size: 15 residues. Germline CDR1 and CDR2: LNHDA and SQIVND (reference sequence). For the CDR3, the DNA is TGTGCCAGTAGTAACGTTGGGGGGAGCAATCAGCCCCAGCATTTT. Encoded protein: CASSNVGGSNQPQHF.

This chain uses TRBV6-6 with TRBJ1-2, with a weak D call TRBD1 (5 bases). Germline CDR1 and CDR2: MNHNY and SVGAGI (reference sequence). CDR3 length: 15 amino acids. The V and J ends lost 2 bases and 2 bases respectively, with 12 bases between them. The CDR3, as DNA: TGTGCCAGCAGTTACGGAGGGGAGGGGAACTATGGCTACACCTTC. This encodes CASSYGGEGNYGYTF.

The genes are TRBV7-2 and TRBJ2-6; TRBD1 or TRBD2 may be the D gene (5 bases each). The germline CDR1 and CDR2 sequences are SGHTA and FQGNSA. The CDR3 has 17 residues. Deletions cut 0 bases from V and 2 bases from J, with 11 bases between. The CDR3 region is CASSLAALGAGANVLTF. DNA for the CDR3: TGTGCCAGCAGCTTAGCGGCCTTGGGGGCTGGGGCCAACGTCCTGACTTTC.

The chain uses TRBV28 and TRBJ2-2, with 8 bases that match TRBD2. This CDR3 is built from 15 residues. The germline V gene has CDR1 MDHEN and CDR2 SYDVKM. The V gene end was trimmed by 4 bases and the J gene end by 2 bases; junction bases not matched to a gene: 3. CDR3 loop: CASSSGGANTGELFF. Written as DNA, the CDR3 is TGTGCCAGCAGTTCCGGGGGGGCTAACACCGGGGAGCTGTTTTTT. The entire variable domain, with the rest obtained from reference TRBV28 and TRBJ2-2, is as follows: DVKVTQSSRYLVKRTGEKVFLECVQDMDHENMFWYRQDPGLGLRLIYFSYDVKMKEKGDIPEGYSVSREKKERFSLILESASTNQTSMYLCASSSGGANTGELFFGEGSRLTVL.

This clone was counted a single time. V is TRBV7-9 and J is TRBJ1-5; TRBD1 agrees at 8 bases. V trimming: 5 bases; J trimming: 7 bases; junction bases outside the gene matches: 7. The CDR3 runs to 14 residues. The V gene's germline CDR1 is SEHNR and CDR2 FQNEAQ (reference sequence). Written as DNA, the CDR3 is TGTGCCAGCAGCCGGACAGGGAGCGGGCAGCCCCAGCATTTT. Protein product: CASSRTGSGQPQHF. Full variable domain (remainder filled in from reference TRBV7-9 and TRBJ1-5): DTGVSQNPRHKITKRGQNVTFRCDPISEHNRLYWYRQTLGQGPEFLTYFQNEAQLEKSRLLSDRFSAERPKGSFSTLEIQRTEQGDSAMYLCASSRTGSGQPQHFGDGTRLSIL.

The chain combines TRBV7-2 with TRBJ2-5, with a tentative D call TRBD2 (6 bases). Trimming pared 1 base from V and 5 bases from J, leaving 14 bases between. Germline V gene sequence: CDR1 SGHTA, CDR2 FQGNSA. This CDR3 is 15 amino acids long. This chain's CDR3 is CASSLVSGVGETQYF. The CDR3 nucleotides read TGTGCCAGCAGCTTAGTATCGGGAGTGGGGGAGACCCAGTACTTC. The full variable domain, in which reference TRBV7-2 and TRBJ2-5 provide the parts outside the CDR3, is GAGVSQSPSNKVTEKGKDVELRCDPISGHTALYWYRQSLGQGLEFLIYFQGNSAPDKSGLPSDRFSAERTGGSVSTLTIQRTQQEDSAVYLCASSLVSGVGETQYFGPGTRLLVL.

The chain joins TRBV7-2 to TRBJ1-1; a weak D match, TRBD1 (6 bases). This CDR3 region has 16 residues. Per germline, CDR1 SGHTA and CDR2 FQGNSA. The ends were cut back, 4 bases at V and 1 base at J, with 16 bases in the middle. The CDR3, as DNA: TGTGCCAGCAGCTACACAGGGTTTGGTGCGAACACTGAAGCTTTCTTT. As protein: CASSYTGFGANTEAFF.

The J gene is TRBJ1-1, the V gene TRBV27, with 9 bases matching TRBD1. V trimming: 7 bases; J trimming: 5 bases; junction bases outside the gene matches: 11. Germline CDR1 MNHEY, CDR2 SMNVEV (reference sequence). The CDR3 is 15 amino acids. The CDR3 protein is CASTLGTGLGTEAFF. CDR3 sequence (DNA): TGTGCCAGCACTTTGGGGACAGGGCTTGGGACTGAAGCTTTCTTT.

The J gene is TRBJ1-2, the V gene TRBV13; the match to TRBD1 covers 7 bases. The CDR3 is made up of 14 amino acids. Germline V lookup: CDR1 PRHDT, CDR2 FYEKMQ (reference sequence). With V trimmed by 5 bases and J by 5 bases, 8 bases remained unmatched. The CDR3 sequence: CASSEDRKSYGYTF. The CDR3 bases are TGTGCCAGCAGCGAGGACAGGAAATCGTATGGCTACACCTTC.

The chain employs TRBV15 and TRBJ1-1; D ambiguous. Trimming left V 0 bases short and J 4 bases short, with 12 bases between. This CDR3 is 15 amino acids long. Germline V gene lookup returns CDR1 LNHNV and CDR2 YYDKDF (reference sequence). This chain's CDR3 is CATSRDLTAPTEAFF. As DNA, the CDR3 is TGTGCCACCAGCAGAGACCTTACAGCACCCACTGAAGCTTTCTTT.

The rearrangement uses TRBV9 and TRBJ1-2, with unresolved D. Trimming removed 0 bases from V and 8 bases from J, with 14 bases in between. The CDR3 totals 14 residues. The germline CDR1 and CDR2 sequences are SGDLS and YYNGEE. The CDR3 region is CASSVGNRAGGYTF. The CDR3 nucleotides read TGTGCCAGCAGCGTAGGAAACCGGGCTGGGGGCTACACCTTC.

The V gene is TRBV5-4, the J gene TRBJ2-2; D not certain. CDR3 length: 15 residues. CDR1 is SGHNT and CDR2 is YYREEE in the germline V gene (reference sequence). V gave up 0 bases and J gave up 3 bases, with 9 bases separating them. CDR3 loop: CASSLAPSYTGELFF. The CDR3 DNA reads TGTGCCAGCAGCTTGGCCCCCAGTTACACCGGGGAGCTGTTTTTT.

V and J are TRBV5-1 and TRBJ1-6; 7 nucleotides match TRBD1. The length of the CDR3 is 16 residues. Losses at the gene ends were 5 bases for V and 1 base for J; bases not matched to a gene: 6. CDR1 SGHRS and CDR2 YFSETQ come from the germline V gene. The CDR3 region has the DNA TGCGCCAGCAGTCTTAACAGGGGTTCCTATAATTCACCCCTCCACTTT. This encodes CASSLNRGSYNSPLHF.

The J gene is TRBJ1-2, the V gene TRBV5-8; maybe TRBD1 (5 bases). The CDR3 is 14 residues long. The V end was cut by 0 bases, the J end by 1 base, with 7 bases between. CDR1 SGHTS and CDR2 YDEGEE come from the germline V gene. The CDR3 reads CASSLGQSNYGYTF. The CDR3 DNA is TGTGCCAGCAGCTTGGGACAGAGTAACTATGGCTACACCTTC.

V and J are TRBV28 and TRBJ1-1, with TRBD1 as a possible D gene (5 bases). Germline CDR1 MDHEN, CDR2 SYDVKM. The V and J ends lost 2 bases and 4 bases respectively, with 11 bases between them. The CDR3 length is 14 residues. The CDR3 spells CASSLGAVGTEAFF. The DNA of the CDR3 is TGTGCCAGCAGTTTAGGGGCGGTGGGCACTGAAGCTTTCTTT.

The V gene is TRBV27, the J gene TRBJ1-4; TRBD1 might be the D (6 bases). Trimming stripped 2 bases from V and 2 bases from J, with 6 bases between. Looked up from germline, CDR1 is MNHEY and CDR2 is SMNVEV (reference sequence). This CDR3 has 14 amino acids. The CDR3 coding sequence is TGTGCCAGCAGTTTAGGGGGCACTAATGAAAAACTGTTTTTT. It encodes CASSLGGTNEKLFF.

Only one count was recorded for this clone. This sequence joins TRBV19 and TRBJ1-1; D is unclear. V was cut by 1 base and J by 1 base, with 4 bases left in between. The germline V gene has CDR1 LNHDA and CDR2 SQIVND (reference sequence). The CDR3 spans 13 residues. CDR3 region: CASSIAQNTEAFF. CDR3 DNA sequence: TGTGCCAGTAGTATAGCACAGAACACTGAAGCTTTCTTT.

V usage is TRBV29-1 and J usage is TRBJ2-1; TRBD2 agrees at 8 bases. Trimming cost V 3 bases and J 5 bases; bases outside gene matches: 18. In germline, CDR1 is SQVTM, CDR2 ANQGSEA. This CDR3 region has 18 residues. The CDR3: CSVESGLAGLDPNNEQFF. The CDR3 DNA reads as TGCAGCGTTGAGTCGGGGCTAGCGGGCTTGGACCCCAACAATGAGCAGTTCTTC.

This clone was found a few times. The chain uses TRBV7-9 and TRBJ2-7; D call uncertain. Trimming took off 1 base at V and 6 bases at J, with 7 bases between the two ends. The CDR3 totals 12 residues. CDR1 and CDR2 from the germline V gene are SEHNR and FQNEAQ (reference sequence). CDR3 in amino acids: CASSLVQSEQYF. CDR3 in DNA: TGTGCCAGCAGCTTAGTCCAGAGCGAGCAGTACTTC.

V is TRBV11-2 and J is TRBJ2-5, with D possibly TRBD1 on 6 matching bases. CDR3 length: 14 residues. V lost 2 bases, J lost 0 bases, and 7 bases lay in between. Per the germline V gene, CDR1 is SGHAT and CDR2 is FQNNGV. Written as DNA, the CDR3 is TGTGCCAGCAGCTTAAGGGGGTACCAAGAGACCCAGTACTTC. Residues: CASSLRGYQETQYF.

This clone appeared a single time. This chain uses TRBV25-1 with TRBJ1-2; D remains ambiguous. CDR1 and CDR2 from the germline V gene are MGHDK and SYGVNS. The ends were cut back, 4 bases at V and 2 bases at J, with 5 bases in the middle. The CDR3 runs to 12 residues. The CDR3 bases are TGTGCCAGCAGTGCCGTAAACTATGGCTACACCTTC. This gives the protein CASSAVNYGYTF.

This clone was picked up one time. V usage is TRBV6-5 and J usage is TRBJ2-7; 9 bases are a match to TRBD1. Trimming at V came to 4 bases and at J to 3 bases, leaving 4 bases not matched to a gene. The CDR3 runs to 14 residues. Germline-derived CDR1 and CDR2 are MNHEY and SVGAGI. Here the CDR3 reads CASSSPGQGYEQYF. For the CDR3, the DNA is TGTGCCAGCAGTTCGCCGGGACAGGGCTACGAGCAGTACTTC.

A few counts support this clone. The rearrangement joins TRBV5-1 to TRBJ1-2; 7 positions match TRBD1. The length of the CDR3 is 17 residues. The germline CDR1 and CDR2 sequences are SGHRS and YFSETQ. After removal of 3 bases from V and 6 bases from J, the junction contained 17 bases not matched to a gene. CDR3 protein: CASSSRGTALPYNGYTF. In DNA form, the CDR3 reads TGCGCCAGCAGCTCCCGGGGGACAGCCCTACCCTATAATGGCTACACCTTC.

This clone appeared a single time. This sequence joins TRBV5-6 and TRBJ2-1, with D tentatively TRBD2 (5 bases). This CDR3 region has 13 residues. Germline CDR1 is SGHDT and CDR2 is YYEEEE. Trimming pared 0 bases from V and 10 bases from J, leaving 11 bases between. The chain's CDR3 is CASSLGAGGEQFF. In DNA, the CDR3 is TGTGCCAGCAGCTTGGGGGCGGGTGGGGAGCAGTTCTTC. The whole variable domain, filled in from reference TRBV5-6 and TRBJ2-1, reads DAGVTQSPTHLIKTRGQQVTLRCSPKSGHDTVSWYQQALGQGPQFIFQYYEEEERQRGNFPDRFSGHQFPNYSSELNVNALLLGDSALYLCASSLGAGGEQFFGPGTRLTVL.

V is TRBV9 and J is TRBJ2-5, with 7 nucleotides matching TRBD2. V lost 4 bases, J lost 5 bases, and 11 bases stayed unmatched. Looked up from germline, CDR1 is SGDLS and CDR2 is YYNGEE. The CDR3 has 15 amino acids. The CDR3 DNA follows: TGTGCCAGCAGCCCTCGGGACGGGGGGTGGGAGACCCAGTACTTC. Translating it yields CASSPRDGGWETQYF. The whole variable domain, filled in from reference TRBV9 and TRBJ2-5, reads DSGVTQTPKHLITATGQRVTLRCSPRSGDLSVYWYQQSLDQGLQFLIQYYNGEERAKGNILERFSAQQFPDLHSELNLSSLELGDSALYFCASSPRDGGWETQYFGPGTRLLVL.

The chain has TRBV28 and TRBJ2-5, with TRBD1 matching over 8 bases. Germline CDR1 MDHEN, CDR2 SYDVKM. V was clipped by 7 bases and J by 5 bases; unmatched bases: 12. CDR3 length equals 15 residues. This chain's CDR3 is CASTVARGLGETQYF. The CDR3 DNA reads TGTGCCAGCACTGTCGCCAGGGGGCTGGGGGAGACCCAGTACTTC.

The gene calls are TRBV9 and TRBJ1-2; no firm D call. This CDR3 is 13 amino acids long. Germline-derived CDR1 and CDR2 are SGDLS and YYNGEE. Between the trimmed V and J ends, which lost 1 base and 2 bases, there was a span of 6 bases. The CDR3: CASSVLVNYGYTF. The CDR3, as DNA: TGTGCCAGCAGCGTACTAGTGAACTATGGCTACACCTTC.

This chain joins TRBV6-5 and TRBJ2-3; possible D gene TRBD1, 5 bases. From germline, CDR1 is MNHEY and CDR2 SVGAGI. The V end lost 2 bases, the J end lost 4 bases, and 7 bases lay between the germline ends. This CDR3 has 13 residues. This chain's CDR3 is CASSYQGADTQYF. The CDR3 DNA is TGTGCCAGCAGTTACCAGGGTGCAGATACGCAGTATTTT.